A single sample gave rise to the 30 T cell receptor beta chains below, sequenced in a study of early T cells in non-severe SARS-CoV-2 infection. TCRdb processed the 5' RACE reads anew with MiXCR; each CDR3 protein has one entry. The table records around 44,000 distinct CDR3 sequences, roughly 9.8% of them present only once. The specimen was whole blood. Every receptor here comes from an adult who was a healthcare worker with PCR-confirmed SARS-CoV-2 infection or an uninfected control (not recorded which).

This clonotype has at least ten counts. The CDR3 reads CSGMGARAFF. CDR3 nucleotides: TGCAGCGGCATGGGCGCGCGAGCTTTCTTT. This chain joins TRBV29-1 and TRBJ1-1, with D unresolved. CDR1 and CDR2 from the germline V gene are SQVTM and ANQGSEA. The CDR3 sequence is 10 residues long. V lost 7 bases, J lost 10 bases, and 13 bases lay in between.

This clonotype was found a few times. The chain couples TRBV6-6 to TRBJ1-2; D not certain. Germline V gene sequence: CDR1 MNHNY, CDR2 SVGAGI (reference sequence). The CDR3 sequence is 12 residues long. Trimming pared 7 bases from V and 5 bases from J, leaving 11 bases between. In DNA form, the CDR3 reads TGTGCCAGCAACAGCGGACTGTATGGCTACACCTTC. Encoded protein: CASNSGLYGYTF.

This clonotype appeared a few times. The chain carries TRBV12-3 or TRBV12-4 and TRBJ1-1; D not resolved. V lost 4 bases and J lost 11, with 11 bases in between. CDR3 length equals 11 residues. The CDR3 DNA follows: TGTGCCAGCAGTTCGGGATTCGATGCTTTCTTT. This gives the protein CASSSGFDAFF.

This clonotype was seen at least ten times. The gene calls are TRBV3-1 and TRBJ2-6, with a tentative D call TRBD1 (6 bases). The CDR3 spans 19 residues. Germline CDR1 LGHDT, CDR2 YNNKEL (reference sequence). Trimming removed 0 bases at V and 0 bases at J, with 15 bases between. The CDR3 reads CASSQDLGGMYSGANVLTF. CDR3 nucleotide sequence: TGTGCCAGCAGCCAAGATTTAGGGGGTATGTACTCTGGGGCCAACGTCCTGACTTTC.

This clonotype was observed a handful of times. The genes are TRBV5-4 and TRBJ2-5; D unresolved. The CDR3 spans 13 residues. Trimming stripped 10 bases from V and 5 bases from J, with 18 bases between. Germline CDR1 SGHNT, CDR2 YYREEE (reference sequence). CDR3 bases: TGTGCCTCCCACTTCGGTGGCTCGGAGACCCAGTACTTC. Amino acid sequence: CASHFGGSETQYF.

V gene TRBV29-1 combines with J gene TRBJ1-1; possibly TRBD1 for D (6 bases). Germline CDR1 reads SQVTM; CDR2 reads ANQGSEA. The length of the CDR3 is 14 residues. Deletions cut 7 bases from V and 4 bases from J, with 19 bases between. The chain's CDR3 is CSASSQGRGTEAFF. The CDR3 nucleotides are TGCAGCGCTTCCTCACAGGGTAGGGGCACTGAAGCTTTCTTT.

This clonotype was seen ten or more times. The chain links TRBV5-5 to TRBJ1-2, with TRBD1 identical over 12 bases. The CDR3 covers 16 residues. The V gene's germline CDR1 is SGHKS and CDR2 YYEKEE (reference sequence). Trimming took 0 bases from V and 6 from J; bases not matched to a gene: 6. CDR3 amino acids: CASSLEPGQGAHGYTF. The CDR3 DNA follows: TGTGCCAGCAGCTTGGAGCCGGGACAGGGGGCACATGGCTACACCTTC.

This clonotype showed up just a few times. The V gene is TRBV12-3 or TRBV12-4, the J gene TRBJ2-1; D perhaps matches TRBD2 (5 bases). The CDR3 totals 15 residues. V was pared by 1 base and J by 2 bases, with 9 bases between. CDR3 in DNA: TGTGCCAGCAGTTTAGGGGCGGGCCCCTACAATGAGCAGTTCTTC. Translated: CASSLGAGPYNEQFF.

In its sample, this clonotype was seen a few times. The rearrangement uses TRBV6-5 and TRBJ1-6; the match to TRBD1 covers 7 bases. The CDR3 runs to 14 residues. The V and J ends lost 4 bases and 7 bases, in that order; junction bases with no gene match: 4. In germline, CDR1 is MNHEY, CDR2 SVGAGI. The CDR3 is CASSSDRLNSPLHF. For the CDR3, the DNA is TGTGCCAGCAGTTCGGACAGGTTGAATTCACCCCTCCACTTT.

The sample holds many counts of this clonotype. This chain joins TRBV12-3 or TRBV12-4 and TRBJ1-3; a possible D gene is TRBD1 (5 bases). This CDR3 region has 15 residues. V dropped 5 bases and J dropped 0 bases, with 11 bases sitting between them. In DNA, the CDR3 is TGTGCCAGCAGTCCCACCGGGGGCTCTGGAAACACCATATATTTT. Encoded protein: CASSPTGGSGNTIYF.

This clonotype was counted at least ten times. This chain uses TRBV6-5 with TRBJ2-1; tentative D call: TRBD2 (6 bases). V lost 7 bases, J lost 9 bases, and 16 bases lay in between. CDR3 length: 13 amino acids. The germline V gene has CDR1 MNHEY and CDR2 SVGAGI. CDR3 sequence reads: CASKAGSYGEQFF. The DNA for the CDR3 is TGTGCCAGCAAGGCGGGATCTTATGGTGAGCAGTTCTTC.

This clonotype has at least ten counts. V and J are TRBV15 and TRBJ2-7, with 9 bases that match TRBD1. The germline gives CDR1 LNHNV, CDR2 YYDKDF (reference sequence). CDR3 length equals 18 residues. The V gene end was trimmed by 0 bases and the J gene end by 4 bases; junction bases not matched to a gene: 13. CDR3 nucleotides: TGTGCCACCAGCAGAGATCGCCCCCCGACAGGGGGGAGATACGAGCAGTACTTC. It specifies CATSRDRPPTGGRYEQYF.

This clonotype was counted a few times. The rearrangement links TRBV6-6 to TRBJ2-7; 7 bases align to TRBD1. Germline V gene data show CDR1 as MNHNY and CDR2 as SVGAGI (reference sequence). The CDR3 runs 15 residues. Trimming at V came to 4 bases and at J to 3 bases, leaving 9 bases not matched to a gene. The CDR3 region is CASSSNTGAYYEQYF. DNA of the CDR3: TGTGCCAGCAGTTCCAATACAGGGGCCTACTACGAGCAGTACTTC.

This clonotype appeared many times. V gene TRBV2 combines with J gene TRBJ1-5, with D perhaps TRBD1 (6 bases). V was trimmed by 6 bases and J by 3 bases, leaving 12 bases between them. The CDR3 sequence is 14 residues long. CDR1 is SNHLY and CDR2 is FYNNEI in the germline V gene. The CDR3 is CASRRQALNQPQHF. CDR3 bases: TGTGCCAGCAGAAGACAGGCTCTCAATCAGCCCCAGCATTTT.

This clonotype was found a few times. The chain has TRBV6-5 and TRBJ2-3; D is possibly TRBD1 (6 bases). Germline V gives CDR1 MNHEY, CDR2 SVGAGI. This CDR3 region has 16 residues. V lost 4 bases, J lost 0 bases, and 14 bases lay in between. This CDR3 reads CASSSSGQMSTDTQYF. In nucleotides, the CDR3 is TGTGCCAGCAGTTCATCTGGACAGATGAGCACAGATACGCAGTATTTT.

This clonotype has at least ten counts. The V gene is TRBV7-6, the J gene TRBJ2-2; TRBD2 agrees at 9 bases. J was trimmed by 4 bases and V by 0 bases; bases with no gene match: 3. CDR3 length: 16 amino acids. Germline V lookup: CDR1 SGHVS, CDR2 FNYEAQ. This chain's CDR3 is CASSLAVAGATGELFF. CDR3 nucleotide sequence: TGTGCCAGCAGCTTAGCGGTAGCGGGAGCCACCGGGGAGCTGTTTTTT.

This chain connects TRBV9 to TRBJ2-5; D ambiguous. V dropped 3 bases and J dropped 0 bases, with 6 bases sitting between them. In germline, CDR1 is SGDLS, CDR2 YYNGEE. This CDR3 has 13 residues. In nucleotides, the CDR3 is TGTGCCAGCAGCGGAGAAGACCAAGAGACCCAGTACTTC. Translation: CASSGEDQETQYF.

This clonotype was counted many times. The CDR3: CASSLTSADTQYF. DNA of the CDR3: TGTGCCAGCAGCCTCACTAGTGCGGATACGCAGTATTTT. The V gene is TRBV7-3, the J gene TRBJ2-3, with D possibly matching TRBD2 (5 bases). The V and J ends lost 5 bases and 6 bases respectively, with 12 bases between them. Germline V gene data show CDR1 as SGHTA and CDR2 as FQGTGA. The CDR3 loop spans 13 amino acids.

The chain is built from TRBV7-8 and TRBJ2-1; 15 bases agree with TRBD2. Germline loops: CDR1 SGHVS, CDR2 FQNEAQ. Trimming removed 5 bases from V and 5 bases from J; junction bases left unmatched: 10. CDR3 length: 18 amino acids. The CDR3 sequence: CASSIWTSGRAPDNEQFF. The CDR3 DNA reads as TGTGCCAGCAGCATATGGACTAGCGGGAGGGCCCCAGACAATGAGCAGTTCTTC.

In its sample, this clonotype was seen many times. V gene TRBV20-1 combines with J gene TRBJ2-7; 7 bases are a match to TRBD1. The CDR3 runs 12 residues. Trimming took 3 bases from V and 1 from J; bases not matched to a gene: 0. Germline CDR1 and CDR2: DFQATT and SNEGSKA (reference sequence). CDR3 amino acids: CSARTGSYEQYF. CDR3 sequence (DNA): TGCAGTGCTAGGACAGGGTCCTACGAGCAGTACTTC.

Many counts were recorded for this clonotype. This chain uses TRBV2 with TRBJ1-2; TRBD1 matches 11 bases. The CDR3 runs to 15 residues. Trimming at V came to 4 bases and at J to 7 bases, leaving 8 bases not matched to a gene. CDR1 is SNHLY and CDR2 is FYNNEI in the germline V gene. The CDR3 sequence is CASSAGQGAFRGYTF. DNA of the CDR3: TGTGCCAGCAGTGCAGGACAGGGGGCTTTTCGTGGCTACACCTTC.

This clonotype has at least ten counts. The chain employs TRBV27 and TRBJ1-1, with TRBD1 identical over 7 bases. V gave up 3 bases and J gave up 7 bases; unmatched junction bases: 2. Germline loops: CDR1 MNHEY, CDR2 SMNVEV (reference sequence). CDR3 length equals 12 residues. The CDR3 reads CASSFRDSEAFF. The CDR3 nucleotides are TGTGCCAGCAGTTTTAGGGACAGTGAAGCTTTCTTT.

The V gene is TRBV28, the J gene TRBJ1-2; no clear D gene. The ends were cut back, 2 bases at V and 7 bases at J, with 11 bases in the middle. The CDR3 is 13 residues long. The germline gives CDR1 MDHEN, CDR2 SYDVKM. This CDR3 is CASSLQVFTGYTF. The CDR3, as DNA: TGTGCCAGCAGTTTACAAGTTTTTACTGGCTACACCTTC.

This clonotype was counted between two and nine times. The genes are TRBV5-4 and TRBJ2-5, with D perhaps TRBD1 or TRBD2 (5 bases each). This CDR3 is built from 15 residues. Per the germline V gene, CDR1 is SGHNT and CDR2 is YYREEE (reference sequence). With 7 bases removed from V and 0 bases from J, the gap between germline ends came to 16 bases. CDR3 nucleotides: TGTGCCAGCGGTCAAAGAGGGGATTACCAAGAGACCCAGTACTTC. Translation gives CASGQRGDYQETQYF.

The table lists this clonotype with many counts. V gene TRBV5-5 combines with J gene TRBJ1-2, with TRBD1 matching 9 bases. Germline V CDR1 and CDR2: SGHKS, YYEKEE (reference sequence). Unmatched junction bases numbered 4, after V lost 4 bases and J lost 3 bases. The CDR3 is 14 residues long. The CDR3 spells CASSHTGGYYGYTF. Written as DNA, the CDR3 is TGTGCCAGCAGCCACACAGGGGGCTACTATGGCTACACCTTC. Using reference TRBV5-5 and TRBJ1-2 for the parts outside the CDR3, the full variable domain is DAGVTQSPTHLIKTRGQQVTLRCSPISGHKSVSWYQQVLGQGPQFIFQYYEKEERGRGNFPDRFSARQFPNYSSELNVNALLLGDSALYLCASSHTGGYYGYTFGSGTRLTVV.

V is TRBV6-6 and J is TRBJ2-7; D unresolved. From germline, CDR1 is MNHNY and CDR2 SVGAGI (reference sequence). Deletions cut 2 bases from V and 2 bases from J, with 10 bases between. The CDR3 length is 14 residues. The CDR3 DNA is TGTGCCAGCAGTTACCAGACCTCGCCCTACGAGCAGTACTTC. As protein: CASSYQTSPYEQYF.

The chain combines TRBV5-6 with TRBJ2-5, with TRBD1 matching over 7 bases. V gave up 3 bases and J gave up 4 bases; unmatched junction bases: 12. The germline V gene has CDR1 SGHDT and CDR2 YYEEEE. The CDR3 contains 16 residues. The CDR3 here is CASSSGTEVGAETQYF. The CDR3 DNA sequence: TGTGCCAGCAGCTCCGGGACAGAGGTCGGTGCAGAGACCCAGTACTTC.

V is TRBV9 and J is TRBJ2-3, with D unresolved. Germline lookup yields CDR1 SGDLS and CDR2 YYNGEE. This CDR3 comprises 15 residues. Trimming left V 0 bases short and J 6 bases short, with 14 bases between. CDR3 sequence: CASSVATGIVDTQYF. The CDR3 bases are TGTGCCAGCAGCGTAGCTACTGGGATTGTGGATACGCAGTATTTT.

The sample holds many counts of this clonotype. CDR3 bases: TGTGCCAGCAGTTTAGAAACAGCGATGGGTGAGCAGTTCTTC. Its translation: CASSLETAMGEQFF. V and J are TRBV28 and TRBJ2-1; D gene unclear. The V and J ends lost 2 bases and 9 bases respectively, with 14 bases between them. From germline, CDR1 is MDHEN and CDR2 SYDVKM. This CDR3 spans 14 amino acids.

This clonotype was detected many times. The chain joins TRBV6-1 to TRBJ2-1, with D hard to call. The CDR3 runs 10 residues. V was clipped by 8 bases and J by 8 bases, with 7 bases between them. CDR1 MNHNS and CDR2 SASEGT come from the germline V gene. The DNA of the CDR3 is TGTGCCAGCCTATATCATGAGCAGTTCTTC. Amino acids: CASLYHEQFF.